The 5 T cell receptor beta chains listed next were all sequenced from one sample in a study of graft-versus-host responses after intestinal transplantation. The protocol was immunoSEQ multiplex PCR, while the TCRdb copy is restricted to in-frame clones and leaves out a portion. The sample comprises 60,000 to 75,000 clones, approximately 91% of which are singletons, and approximately 1.6% rests with the top ten. Lamina propria and intraepithelial lymphocytes were released by processing graft tissue. The sample consisted of ileum tissue, taken 357 days after transplant. The receptors derive from a human patient who received an intestinal transplant, so some T cells may come from the graft donor.

V gene TRBV4-1 combines with J gene TRBJ1-1, with TRBD1 as a possible D gene (5 bases). CDR3 length: 18 residues. Germline loops: CDR1 MGHRA, CDR2 YSYEKL. V gave up 4 bases and J gave up 0 bases, with 21 bases separating them. The CDR3 reads CASSLSGEGSAMNTEAFF. In DNA form, the CDR3 reads TGCGCCAGCAGCCTAAGTGGAGAGGGGTCCGCTATGAACACTGAAGCTTTCTTT.

The genes are TRBV30 and TRBJ1-6; the D gene is possibly TRBD1 (5 bases). The CDR3 covers 17 residues. V was cut by 2 bases and J by 8 bases, with 22 bases left in between. Germline assignment: CDR1 GTSNPN and CDR2 SVGIG (reference sequence). CDR3 region: CAWSFTPRDCPYSPLHF. CDR3 coding DNA: TGTGCCTGGAGTTTTACCCCCCGGGACTGTCCCTATTCACCCCTCCACTTT.

The chain links TRBV19 to TRBJ2-3, with 14 bases identical to TRBD2. This CDR3 has 18 residues. Germline-derived CDR1 and CDR2 are LNHDA and SQIVND (reference sequence). Germline trimming cut 3 bases from V and 2 bases from J; bases unmatched to any gene: 7. The CDR3 DNA sequence: TGTGCCAGTAGTATCCCGGGACTAGCGGGAGATGACACAGATACGCAGTATTTT. Its protein is CASSIPGLAGDDTDTQYF. Supplemented by reference TRBV19 and TRBJ2-3, the full variable domain reads DGGITQSPKYLFRKEGQNVTLSCEQNLNHDAMYWYRQDPGQGLRLIYYSQIVNDFQKGDIAEGYSVSREKKESFPLTVTSAQKNPTAFYLCASSIPGLAGDDTDTQYFGPGTRLTVL.

The DNA of the CDR3 is TGTGCCAGCAGCGTAGATGACCACCCCAGCTATGGCTACACCTTC. Protein product: CASSVDDHPSYGYTF. The rearrangement joins TRBV9 to TRBJ1-2; D call uncertain. V gave up 0 bases and J gave up 4 bases, with 13 bases separating them. CDR3 size: 15 residues. Germline CDR1 SGDLS, CDR2 YYNGEE.

On this clone: A junction boundary mismatches the germline segment, possibly from a read error. V usage is TRBV7-8 and J usage is TRBJ2-7; possible D gene TRBD2, 5 bases. CDR1 is SGHVS and CDR2 is FQNEAQ in the germline V gene. The CDR3 totals 15 residues. DNA for the CDR3: TGTGCCATCAGCCTAGGAGGCGGCAGAATCTACGAGCAGTACTTC. Translation: CAISLGGGRIYEQYF.